The sequence of this T cell receptor beta chain was determined in a study of radiotherapy plus CTLA-4 blockade in lung cancer. General study findings and limits: Response, reportedly, was best predicted by interferon-beta along with early blood T cell clone dynamics.

The study treated chemo-refractory metastatic non-small-cell lung cancer patients with focal radiation plus ipilimumab CTLA-4 blockade. This clone was seen a handful of times. The antigen is undetermined. CDR3 length equals 18 residues. Germline loops: CDR1 SEHNR, CDR2 FQNEAQ (reference sequence). J lost 0 bases, V lost 3 bases, and 11 bases had no gene match. The data were produced by immunoSEQ multiplex PCR, yet TCRdb's version contains in-frame clones alone and is incomplete. The sample lists 50,000 or so clones; around 76% were seen once. The sequence came from a human donor with non-small cell lung cancer who had stable disease on radiotherapy plus ipilimumab. Sequencing was performed on peripheral blood, taken from a patient treated with radiotherapy plus ipilimumab. V gene TRBV7-9 combines with J gene TRBJ1-3, with 7 bases aligning to TRBD1. DNA of the CDR3: TGTGCCAGCAGCTTTAAGGCGGGACAGATCTTCTCTGGAAACACCATATATTTT. Its protein product is CASSFKAGQIFSGNTIYF.